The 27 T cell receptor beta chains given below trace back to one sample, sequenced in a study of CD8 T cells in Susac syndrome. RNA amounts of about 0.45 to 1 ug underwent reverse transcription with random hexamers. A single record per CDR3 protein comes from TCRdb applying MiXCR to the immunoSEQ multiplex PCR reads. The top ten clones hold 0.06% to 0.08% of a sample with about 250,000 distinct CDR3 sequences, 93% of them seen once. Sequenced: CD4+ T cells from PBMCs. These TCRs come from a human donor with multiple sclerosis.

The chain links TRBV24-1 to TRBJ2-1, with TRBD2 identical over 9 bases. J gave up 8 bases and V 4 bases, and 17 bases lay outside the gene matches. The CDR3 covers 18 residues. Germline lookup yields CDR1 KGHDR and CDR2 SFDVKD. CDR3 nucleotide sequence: TGTGCCACCAGTGACCCCCGTATCAGACTAGCGGCTGGGGATGAGCAGTTCTTC. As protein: CATSDPRIRLAAGDEQFF.

CDR3 loop: CASLSSAGEGEAFF. DNA for the CDR3: TGTGCCAGCCTATCCTCAGCGGGGGAAGGTGAAGCTTTCTTT. The chain is built from TRBV7-9 and TRBJ1-1; TRBD1 might be the D (5 bases). The CDR3 sequence is 14 residues long. Germline assignment: CDR1 SEHNR and CDR2 FQNEAQ (reference sequence). Trimming left V 8 bases short and J 7 bases short, with 20 bases between.

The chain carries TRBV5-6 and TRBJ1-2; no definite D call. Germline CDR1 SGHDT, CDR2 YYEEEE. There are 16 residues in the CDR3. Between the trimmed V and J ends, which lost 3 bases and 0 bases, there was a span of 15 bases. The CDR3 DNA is TGTGCCAGCAGCTCTCCCGGCAGGAAAGCTAACTATGGCTACACCTTC. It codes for CASSSPGRKANYGYTF.

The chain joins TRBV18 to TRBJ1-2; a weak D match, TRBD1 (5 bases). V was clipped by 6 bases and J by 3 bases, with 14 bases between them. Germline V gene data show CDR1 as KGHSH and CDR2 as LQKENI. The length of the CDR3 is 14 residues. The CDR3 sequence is CASSPNQGDYGYTF. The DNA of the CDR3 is TGTGCCAGCTCTCCCAATCAGGGAGACTATGGCTACACCTTC.

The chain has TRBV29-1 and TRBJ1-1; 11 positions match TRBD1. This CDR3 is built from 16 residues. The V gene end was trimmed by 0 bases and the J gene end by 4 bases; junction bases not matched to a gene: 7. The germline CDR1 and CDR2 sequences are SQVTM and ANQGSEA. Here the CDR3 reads CSVEDLRTGGFTEAFF. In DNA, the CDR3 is TGCAGCGTTGAAGATCTTCGGACAGGGGGCTTCACTGAAGCTTTCTTT.

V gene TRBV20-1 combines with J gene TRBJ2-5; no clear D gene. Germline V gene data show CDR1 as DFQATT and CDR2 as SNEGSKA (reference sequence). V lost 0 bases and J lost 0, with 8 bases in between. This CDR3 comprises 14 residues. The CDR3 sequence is CSAREVRNQETQYF. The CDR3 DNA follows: TGCAGTGCTAGAGAGGTCAGAAACCAAGAGACCCAGTACTTC.

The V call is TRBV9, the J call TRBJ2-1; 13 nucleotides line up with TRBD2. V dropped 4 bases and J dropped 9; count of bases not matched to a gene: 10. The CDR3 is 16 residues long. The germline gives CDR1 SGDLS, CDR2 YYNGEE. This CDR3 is CASSPQLAGGRGEQFF. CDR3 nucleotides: TGTGCCAGCAGCCCCCAACTAGCGGGAGGGCGGGGTGAGCAGTTCTTC. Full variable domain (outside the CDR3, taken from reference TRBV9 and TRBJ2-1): DSGVTQTPKHLITATGQRVTLRCSPRSGDLSVYWYQQSLDQGLQFLIQYYNGEERAKGNILERFSAQQFPDLHSELNLSSLELGDSALYFCASSPQLAGGRGEQFFGPGTRLTVL.

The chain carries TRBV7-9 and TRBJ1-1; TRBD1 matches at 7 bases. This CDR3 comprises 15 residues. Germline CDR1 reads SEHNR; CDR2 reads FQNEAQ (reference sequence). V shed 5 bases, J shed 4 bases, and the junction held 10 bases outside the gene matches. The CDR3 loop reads CASSTDQGVITEAFF. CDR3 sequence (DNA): TGTGCCAGCAGCACAGACCAGGGGGTGATCACTGAAGCTTTCTTT.

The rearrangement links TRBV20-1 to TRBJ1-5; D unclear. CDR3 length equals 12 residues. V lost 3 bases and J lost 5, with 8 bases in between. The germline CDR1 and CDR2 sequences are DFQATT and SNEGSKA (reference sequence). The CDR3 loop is CSAREGDQPQHF. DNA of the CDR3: TGCAGTGCTAGGGAGGGCGATCAGCCCCAGCATTTT.

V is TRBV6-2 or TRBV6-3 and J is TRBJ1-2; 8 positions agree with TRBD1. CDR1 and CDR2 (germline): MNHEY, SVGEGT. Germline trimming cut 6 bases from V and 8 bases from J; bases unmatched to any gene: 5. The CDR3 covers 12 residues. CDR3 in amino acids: CASSWGTGGYTF. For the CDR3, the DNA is TGTGCCAGCAGCTGGGGGACAGGAGGCTACACCTTC.

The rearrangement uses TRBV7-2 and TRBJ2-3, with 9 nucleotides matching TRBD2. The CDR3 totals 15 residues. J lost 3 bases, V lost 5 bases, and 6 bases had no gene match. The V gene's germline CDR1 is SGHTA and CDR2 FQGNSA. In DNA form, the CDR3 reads TGTGCCAGCAGCACCGTGAGCGGGAGGACAGATACGCAGTATTTT. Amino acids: CASSTVSGRTDTQYF.

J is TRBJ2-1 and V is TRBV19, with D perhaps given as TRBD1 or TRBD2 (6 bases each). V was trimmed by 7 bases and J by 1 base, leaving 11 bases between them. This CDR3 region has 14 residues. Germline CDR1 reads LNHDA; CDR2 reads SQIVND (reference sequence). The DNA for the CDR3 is TGTGCCAGTAATACGGGGGCTTCCTACAATGAGCAGTTCTTC. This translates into CASNTGASYNEQFF.

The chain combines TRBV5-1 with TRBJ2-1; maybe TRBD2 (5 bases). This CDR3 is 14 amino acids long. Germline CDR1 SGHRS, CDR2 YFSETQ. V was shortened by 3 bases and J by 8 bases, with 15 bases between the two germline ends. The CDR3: CASSSGIASDEQFF. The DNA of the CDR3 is TGCGCCAGCAGCTCCGGGATTGCGTCGGATGAGCAGTTCTTC. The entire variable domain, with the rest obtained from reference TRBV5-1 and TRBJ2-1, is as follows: KAGVTQTPRYLIKTRGQQVTLSCSPISGHRSVSWYQQTPGQGLQFLFEYFSETQRNKGNFPGRFSGRQFSNSRSEMNVSTLELGDSALYLCASSSGIASDEQFFGPGTRLTVL.

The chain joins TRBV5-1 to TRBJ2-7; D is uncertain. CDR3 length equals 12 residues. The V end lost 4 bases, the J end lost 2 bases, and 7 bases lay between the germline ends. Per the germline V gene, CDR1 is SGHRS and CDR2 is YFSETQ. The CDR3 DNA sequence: TGCGCCAGCAGCGGGCTCCCCTACGAGCAGTACTTC. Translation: CASSGLPYEQYF. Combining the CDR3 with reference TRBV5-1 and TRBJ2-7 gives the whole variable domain KAGVTQTPRYLIKTRGQQVTLSCSPISGHRSVSWYQQTPGQGLQFLFEYFSETQRNKGNFPGRFSGRQFSNSRSEMNVSTLELGDSALYLCASSGLPYEQYFGPGTRLTVT.

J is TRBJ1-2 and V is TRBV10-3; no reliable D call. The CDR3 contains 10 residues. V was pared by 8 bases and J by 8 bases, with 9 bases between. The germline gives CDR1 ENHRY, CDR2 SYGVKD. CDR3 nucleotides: TGTGCCATCGGTGTGAGCGGCTACACCTTC. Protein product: CAIGVSGYTF.

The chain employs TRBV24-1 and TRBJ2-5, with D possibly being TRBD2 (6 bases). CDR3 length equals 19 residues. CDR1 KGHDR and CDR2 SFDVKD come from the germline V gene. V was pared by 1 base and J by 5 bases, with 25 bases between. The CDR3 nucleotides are TGTGCCACCAGTGATTTCACAGAATCAGTGGACTACGACTGCGAGACCCAGTACTTC. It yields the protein CATSDFTESVDYDCETQYF.

CDR3 sequence: CASSSGQLANYGYTF. The CDR3 bases are TGTGCCAGCAGTTCCGGACAACTAGCTAACTATGGCTACACCTTC. V gene TRBV6-6 combines with J gene TRBJ1-2; the D gene is possibly TRBD1 (5 bases). V was clipped by 4 bases and J by 0 bases, with 12 bases between them. CDR1 is MNHNY, CDR2 SVGAGI, per germline (reference sequence). The CDR3 consists of 15 residues.

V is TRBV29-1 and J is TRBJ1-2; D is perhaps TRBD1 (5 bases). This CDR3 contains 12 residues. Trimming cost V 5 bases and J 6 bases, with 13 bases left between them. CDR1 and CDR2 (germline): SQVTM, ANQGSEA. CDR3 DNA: TGCAGCGTTTCGACAGTGGGGGATGGCTACACCTTC. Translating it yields CSVSTVGDGYTF.

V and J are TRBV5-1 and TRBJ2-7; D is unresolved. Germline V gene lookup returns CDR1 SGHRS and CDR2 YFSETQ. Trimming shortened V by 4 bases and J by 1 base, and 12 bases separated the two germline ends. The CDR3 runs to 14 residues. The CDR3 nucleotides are TGCGCCAGCAGCCCGTCAGGCTTTTCCTACGAGCAGTACTTC. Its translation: CASSPSGFSYEQYF.

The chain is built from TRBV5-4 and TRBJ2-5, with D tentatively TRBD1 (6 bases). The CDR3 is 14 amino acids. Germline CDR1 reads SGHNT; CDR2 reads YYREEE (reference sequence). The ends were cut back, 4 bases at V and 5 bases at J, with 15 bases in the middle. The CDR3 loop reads CASSLGQLGETQYF. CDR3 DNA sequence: TGTGCCAGCAGCCTCGGACAGCTGGGGGAGACCCAGTACTTC.

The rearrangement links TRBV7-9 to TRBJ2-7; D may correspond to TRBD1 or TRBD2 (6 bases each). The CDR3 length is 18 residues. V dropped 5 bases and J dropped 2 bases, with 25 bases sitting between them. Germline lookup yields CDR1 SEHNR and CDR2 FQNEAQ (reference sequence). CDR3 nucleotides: TGTGCCAGCAGCCAAGGGGGGCTTTGGCAGGGAGGCACCTACGAGCAGTACTTC. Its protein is CASSQGGLWQGGTYEQYF.

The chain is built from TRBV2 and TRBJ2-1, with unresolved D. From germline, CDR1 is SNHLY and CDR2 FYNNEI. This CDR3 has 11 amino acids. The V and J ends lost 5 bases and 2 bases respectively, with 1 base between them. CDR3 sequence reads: CASSTYNEQFF. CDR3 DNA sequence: TGTGCCAGCAGTACCTACAATGAGCAGTTCTTC.

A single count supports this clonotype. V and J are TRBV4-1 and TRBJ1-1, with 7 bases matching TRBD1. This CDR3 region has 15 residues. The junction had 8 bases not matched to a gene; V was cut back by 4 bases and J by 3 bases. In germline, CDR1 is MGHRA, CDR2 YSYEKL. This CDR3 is CASSLRARGDTEAFF. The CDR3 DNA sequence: TGCGCCAGCAGCCTCCGGGCCAGGGGGGACACTGAAGCTTTCTTT.

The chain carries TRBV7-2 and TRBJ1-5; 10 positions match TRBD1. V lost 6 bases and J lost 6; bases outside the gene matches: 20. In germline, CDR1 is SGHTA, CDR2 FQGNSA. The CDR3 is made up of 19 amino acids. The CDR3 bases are TGTGCCAGCAGACCAGACGGGGGATTGGGCGGGACAGGGGTTCAGCCCCAGCATTTT. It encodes CASRPDGGLGGTGVQPQHF.

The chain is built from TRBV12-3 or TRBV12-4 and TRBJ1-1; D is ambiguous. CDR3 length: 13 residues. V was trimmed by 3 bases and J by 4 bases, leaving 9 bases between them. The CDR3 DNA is TGTGCCAGCAGTTTCTCAGGTCCCACTGAAGCTTTCTTT. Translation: CASSFSGPTEAFF.

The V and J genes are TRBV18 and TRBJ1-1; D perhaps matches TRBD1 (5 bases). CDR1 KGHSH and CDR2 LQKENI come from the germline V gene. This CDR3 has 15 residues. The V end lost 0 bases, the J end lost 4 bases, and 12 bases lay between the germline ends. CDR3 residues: CASSPPGGVGTEAFF. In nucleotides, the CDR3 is TGTGCCAGCTCACCACCGGGAGGGGTGGGCACTGAAGCTTTCTTT. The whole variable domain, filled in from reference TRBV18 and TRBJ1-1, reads NAGVMQNPRHLVRRRGQEARLRCSPMKGHSHVYWYRQLPEEGLKFMVYLQKENIIDESGMPKERFSAEFPKEGPSILRIQQVVRGDSAAYFCASSPPGGVGTEAFFGQGTRLTVV.

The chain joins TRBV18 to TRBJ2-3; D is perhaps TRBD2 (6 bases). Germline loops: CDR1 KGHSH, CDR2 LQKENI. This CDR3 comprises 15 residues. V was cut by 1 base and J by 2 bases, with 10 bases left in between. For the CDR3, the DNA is TGTGCCAGCTCACCACTCCGGGAGTTCACAGATACGCAGTATTTT. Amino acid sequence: CASSPLREFTDTQYF.